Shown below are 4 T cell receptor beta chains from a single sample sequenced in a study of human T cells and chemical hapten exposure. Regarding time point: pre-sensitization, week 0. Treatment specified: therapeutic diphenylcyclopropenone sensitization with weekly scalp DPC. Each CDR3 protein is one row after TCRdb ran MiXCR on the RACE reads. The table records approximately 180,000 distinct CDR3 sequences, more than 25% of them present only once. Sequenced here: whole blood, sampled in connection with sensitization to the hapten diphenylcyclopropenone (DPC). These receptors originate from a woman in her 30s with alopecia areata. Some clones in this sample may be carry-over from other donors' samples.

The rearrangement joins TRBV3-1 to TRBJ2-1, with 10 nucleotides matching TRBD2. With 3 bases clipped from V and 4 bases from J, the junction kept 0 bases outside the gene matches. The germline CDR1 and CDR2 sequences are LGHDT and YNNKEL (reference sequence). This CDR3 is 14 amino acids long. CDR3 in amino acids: CASSHSGRYNEQFF. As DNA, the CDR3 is TGTGCCAGCAGCCATAGCGGGAGGTACAATGAGCAGTTCTTC.

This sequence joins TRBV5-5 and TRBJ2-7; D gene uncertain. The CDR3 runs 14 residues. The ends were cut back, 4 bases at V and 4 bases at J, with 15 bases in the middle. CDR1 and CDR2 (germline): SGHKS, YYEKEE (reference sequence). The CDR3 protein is CASSGSVVEYEQYF. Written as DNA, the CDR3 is TGTGCCAGCAGCGGATCCGTGGTTGAGTACGAGCAGTACTTC. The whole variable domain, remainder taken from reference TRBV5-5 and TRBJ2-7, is DAGVTQSPTHLIKTRGQQVTLRCSPISGHKSVSWYQQVLGQGPQFIFQYYEKEERGRGNFPDRFSARQFPNYSSELNVNALLLGDSALYLCASSGSVVEYEQYFGPGTRLTVT.

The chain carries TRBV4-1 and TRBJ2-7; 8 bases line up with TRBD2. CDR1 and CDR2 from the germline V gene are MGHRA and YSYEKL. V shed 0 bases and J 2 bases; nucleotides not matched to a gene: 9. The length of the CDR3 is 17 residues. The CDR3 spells CASSQDRKAGVPYEQYF. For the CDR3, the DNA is TGCGCCAGCAGCCAAGATCGTAAAGCGGGAGTGCCCTACGAGCAGTACTTC.

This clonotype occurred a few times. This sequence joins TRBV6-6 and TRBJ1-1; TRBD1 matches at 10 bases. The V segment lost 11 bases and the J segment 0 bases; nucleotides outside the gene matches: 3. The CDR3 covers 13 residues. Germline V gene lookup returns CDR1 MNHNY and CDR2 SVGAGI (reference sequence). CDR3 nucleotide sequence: TGTGCCGGACAGGGGGGTGTGAACACTGAAGCTTTCTTT. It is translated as CAGQGGVNTEAFF.